The sequence of this T cell receptor beta chain was determined in a study of T cell responses to AZD1222 COVID-19 vaccine. The table lists this clone with a count of one. Antigen: not known. Study-level findings and limits: The donor cohort was predominantly white British with a female majority, and clonal diversity may have been underestimated. At baseline, just five to seven AZD1222 recipients tested seropositive. Vaccine-related CD4 TCRs covered spike, predominating at 160-218 and 743-854.

The protocol was immunoSEQ multiplex PCR, while the TCRdb copy is restricted to in-frame clones and leaves out a portion. Of 100,000 or so clones in the sample, about 85% were seen once. CDR1 SGHRS and CDR2 YFSETQ come from the germline V gene. V lost 4 bases, J lost 0 bases, and 6 bases stayed unmatched. The CDR3 covers 15 residues. The sample consisted of peripheral blood, taken on day 0 of AZD1222 vaccination. The chain has TRBV5-1 and TRBJ2-7, with 8 bases that match TRBD2. This TCR was recovered from an adult in good health. Here the CDR3 reads CASSPGGTNSYEQYF. CDR3 DNA: TGCGCCAGCAGCCCGGGGGGGACTAACTCCTACGAGCAGTACTTC.